The 26 T cell receptor beta chains given below trace back to one sample, sequenced in a study of blood T cells in healthy people across ages (dated by TCRdb to the mid-2010s). Library preparation used 5' RACE. The sequencing machine was an Illumina HiSeq 2500. A second roughly 6 to 12 cycle PCR used a sample-barcoded 5' primer and a J-beta primer mix. TCRdb applied fastp at Q25 and MiXCR to the public reads, then kept only in-frame beta chains. Identical CDR3 proteins give one entry, which carries the most common genes and DNA. The sample yields under 800,000 distinct CDR3 sequences; around 20% were counted once. Clones ranked in the top ten supply 3.5% to 4% of the sample. Sequencing was carried out using blood. The receptors were gathered from a man aged 65-85 years in good health.

The V gene is TRBV20-1, the J gene TRBJ2-1; D gene uncertain. CDR3 size: 12 residues. CDR1 DFQATT and CDR2 SNEGSKA come from the germline V gene (reference sequence). Trimming shortened V by 7 bases and J by 1 base, and 8 bases separated the two germline ends. CDR3 coding DNA: TGCAGTGTGCCGGCGTCCTACAATGAGCAGTTCTTC. Amino acid sequence: CSVPASYNEQFF.

The chain joins TRBV20-1 to TRBJ2-1, with 7 positions matching TRBD2. The CDR3 has 14 amino acids. Per the germline V gene, CDR1 is DFQATT and CDR2 is SNEGSKA (reference sequence). J gave up 9 bases and V 4 bases, and 12 bases lay outside the gene matches. The chain's CDR3 is CSATVLGGSGEQFF. CDR3 DNA sequence: TGCAGTGCTACCGTGTTGGGCGGGAGTGGTGAGCAGTTCTTC.

The table lists this clonotype with a few counts. This rearrangement joins TRBV11-2 to TRBJ2-2; D is unresolved. CDR3 size: 14 residues. CDR1 and CDR2 from the germline V gene are SGHAT and FQNNGV. V was clipped by 0 bases and J by 4 bases, with 6 bases between them. DNA of the CDR3: TGTGCCAGCAGCTTAGATCCTACCACCGGGGAGCTGTTTTTT. Encoded protein: CASSLDPTTGELFF.

The V and J genes are TRBV7-9 and TRBJ2-5; unclear D gene. The CDR3 runs to 15 residues. V gave up 2 bases and J gave up 1 base, with 11 bases separating them. CDR1 is SEHNR, CDR2 FQNEAQ, per germline (reference sequence). The CDR3 loop is CASSLRTLIQETQYF. The CDR3 bases are TGTGCCAGCAGCTTAAGGACCCTTATCCAAGAGACCCAGTACTTC.

The rearrangement uses TRBV7-9 and TRBJ2-1; 8 nucleotides agree with TRBD1. This CDR3 contains 15 residues. Germline loops: CDR1 SEHNR, CDR2 FQNEAQ (reference sequence). J gave up 4 bases and V 4 bases, and 6 bases lay outside the gene matches. The CDR3 sequence: CASSSVQGEYNEQFF. The CDR3 coding sequence is TGTGCCAGCAGCTCAGTACAGGGGGAGTACAATGAGCAGTTCTTC. The entire variable domain, with the rest obtained from reference TRBV7-9 and TRBJ2-1, is as follows: DTGVSQNPRHKITKRGQNVTFRCDPISEHNRLYWYRQTLGQGPEFLTYFQNEAQLEKSRLLSDRFSAERPKGSFSTLEIQRTEQGDSAMYLCASSSVQGEYNEQFFGPGTRLTVL.

This clonotype has more than one count but fewer than ten. The gene calls are TRBV20-1 and TRBJ2-4; the match to TRBD1 covers 8 bases. The CDR3 contains 15 residues. Germline V lookup: CDR1 DFQATT, CDR2 SNEGSKA (reference sequence). Trimming removed 5 bases from V and 0 bases from J; junction bases left unmatched: 6. The CDR3 protein is CSADDRGPAKNIQYF. CDR3 nucleotide sequence: TGCAGTGCTGATGACAGGGGCCCAGCCAAAAACATTCAGTACTTC.

This chain links TRBV6-2 or TRBV6-3 with TRBJ1-2; D might be TRBD1 (5 bases). CDR1 and CDR2 (germline): MNHEY, SVGEGT. Trimming pared 2 bases from V and 4 bases from J, leaving 8 bases between. The CDR3 totals 13 residues. The CDR3 DNA reads TGTGCCAGCAGTTACGGACACGTCTATGGCTACACCTTC. Encoded protein: CASSYGHVYGYTF.

The chain combines TRBV6-6 with TRBJ1-4; D uncertain. Germline V gives CDR1 MNHNY, CDR2 SVGAGI (reference sequence). There are 11 residues in the CDR3. The V end was cut by 10 bases, the J end by 7 bases, with 10 bases between. The CDR3 DNA is TGTGCCACCGTCGCGGGTGAAAAACTGTTTTTT. This encodes CATVAGEKLFF.

The rearrangement uses TRBV20-1 and TRBJ1-4; D unclear. Germline lookup yields CDR1 DFQATT and CDR2 SNEGSKA (reference sequence). The CDR3 is 14 residues long. Deletions cut 1 base from V and 5 bases from J, with 11 bases between. This CDR3 is CSARVRDWNEKLFF. CDR3 DNA sequence: TGCAGTGCTAGAGTGAGGGATTGGAATGAAAAACTGTTTTTT.

There are many counts of this clonotype. This rearrangement joins TRBV6-5 to TRBJ2-7, with 7 bases fitting TRBD2. The J segment lost 2 bases and the V segment lost 6 bases, leaving 4 bases of the junction unmatched. The CDR3 sequence is 13 residues long. Germline V gene lookup returns CDR1 MNHEY and CDR2 SVGAGI. CDR3 in DNA: TGTGCCAGCAGGACCGGGGGGACCTACGAGCAGTACTTC. Translation: CASRTGGTYEQYF.

In this sample, this clonotype turned up a few times. The chain recombines TRBV10-2 with TRBJ2-5; 8 nucleotides match TRBD2. The DNA matches TRBJ2-1 better at its end, which makes the J call doubtful. This CDR3 has 15 residues. Germline CDR1 and CDR2: WSHSY and SAAADI. In DNA form, the CDR3 reads TGCGCCAGCAGTGTTGCGGGAGGACGCTACAATGAGCAGTTCTTC. Translated: CASSVAGGRYNEQFF.

This sequence joins TRBV12-3 or TRBV12-4 and TRBJ1-5, with TRBD1 as a possible D gene (5 bases). Between the trimmed V and J ends, which lost 6 bases and 7 bases, there was a span of 19 bases. The CDR3 consists of 15 residues. CDR3 bases: TGTGCCAGCAGCGAATCTGGGACGGTCAACCAGCCCCAGCATTTT. Protein product: CASSESGTVNQPQHF.

This rearrangement joins TRBV10-3 to TRBJ2-2; tentatively, D is TRBD1 (6 bases). V lost 8 bases to trimming and J lost 4 bases, with 17 bases between them. Germline V gene sequence: CDR1 ENHRY, CDR2 SYGVKD. The CDR3 is 15 residues long. The CDR3 spells CAISRTESVTGELFF. Here the CDR3 DNA reads TGTGCCATCTCGAGGACAGAATCGGTCACCGGGGAGCTGTTTTTT.

This clonotype was observed a few times. The chain links TRBV9 to TRBJ1-2; D remains ambiguous. V lost 3 bases to trimming and J lost 4 bases, with 7 bases between them. The CDR3 is 12 residues long. The germline CDR1 and CDR2 sequences are SGDLS and YYNGEE. For the CDR3, the DNA is TGTGCCAGCAGCGCCGCTGTCTATGGCTACACCTTC. As protein: CASSAAVYGYTF.

This chain links TRBV4-1 with TRBJ1-2; D uncertain. CDR1 and CDR2 (germline): MGHRA, YSYEKL. V lost 1 base and J lost 3, with 18 bases in between. This CDR3 is 17 amino acids long. CDR3 sequence (DNA): TGCGCCAGCAGCCAAGTCCCCGGGGTGAGGGCAGACTATGGCTACACCTTC. It codes for CASSQVPGVRADYGYTF.

This clonotype occurred a few times. This chain joins TRBV29-1 and TRBJ1-1; D possibly corresponds to TRBD1 (5 bases). Trimming pared 4 bases from V and 2 bases from J, leaving 5 bases between. The CDR3 consists of 11 residues. Germline lookup yields CDR1 SQVTM and CDR2 ANQGSEA. DNA for the CDR3: TGCAGCGTTGGGGACAACACTGAAGCTTTCTTT. Its translation is CSVGDNTEAFF.

Comments on this clonotype: The conserved closing phenylalanine or tryptophan is absent in this CDR3, likely reflecting a read error. CDR3 region: CASSTGQEAYGYTS. Here the CDR3 DNA reads TGCGCCAGCAGCACCGGACAAGAAGCCTATGGCTACACCTCC. The chain links TRBV5-1 to TRBJ1-2, with D perhaps TRBD1 (5 bases). The V gene lost 4 bases and the J gene lost 4 bases, with 14 bases spanning the gap. Germline CDR1 reads SGHRS; CDR2 reads YFSETQ. The length of the CDR3 is 14 residues.

CDR3 sequence reads: CASSPGVVGETQYF. The CDR3, as DNA: TGTGCCAGCAGCCCAGGGGTAGTAGGCGAGACCCAGTACTTC. The rearrangement joins TRBV9 to TRBJ2-5, with D perhaps TRBD1 (6 bases). Germline-derived CDR1 and CDR2 are SGDLS and YYNGEE. The ends were cut back, 4 bases at V and 5 bases at J, with 15 bases in the middle. The CDR3 is made up of 14 amino acids.

This clonotype was detected a few times. The conserved phenylalanine or tryptophan normally closing the CDR3 is absent here, so this likely arose from a read error. The DNA is left out, because the CDR3 cannot be placed on it with certainty; the CDR3 is given as TCRdb lists it. The chain carries TRBV3-1 and TRBJ1-1; TRBD1 is taken as the D call from the table, unchecked against the DNA. CDR1 is LGHDT, CDR2 YNNKEL, per germline (reference sequence). Inclusive of both ends, the CDR3 amounts to 13 amino acids. The CDR3 protein is CASSQDGGRLNFV.

This clonotype was picked up a small number of times. The DNA for the CDR3 is TGTGCCAGCAGCTCCTGGACTAGCTTAGATACGCAGTATTTT. Protein product: CASSSWTSLDTQYF. This chain joins TRBV5-6 and TRBJ2-3; TRBD2 aligns across 8 bases. Germline V CDR1 and CDR2: SGHDT, YYEEEE. The CDR3 is made up of 14 amino acids. V was clipped by 3 bases and J by 5 bases; unmatched bases: 5.

The V and J genes are TRBV3-1 and TRBJ2-7, with D perhaps matching TRBD1 (5 bases). V dropped 0 bases and J dropped 3 bases, with 9 bases sitting between them. The CDR3 contains 14 residues. CDR1 is LGHDT, CDR2 YNNKEL, per germline (reference sequence). The DNA of the CDR3 is TGTGCCAGCAGCCAAGAGTGGCAGGGCTACGAGCAGTACTTC. Translated, it gives CASSQEWQGYEQYF.

This clonotype was recorded a few times. The CDR3 nucleotides read TGTGCCAGCAGCGGACACTACAATGAGCAGTTCTTC. Amino acids: CASSGHYNEQFF. The chain joins TRBV7-8 to TRBJ2-1; possibly TRBD1 for D (5 bases). The CDR3 is made up of 12 amino acids. Germline V lookup: CDR1 SGHVS, CDR2 FQNEAQ. V dropped 5 bases and J dropped 3 bases, with 5 bases sitting between them. Full variable domain (remainder filled in from reference TRBV7-8 and TRBJ2-1): GAGVSQSPRYKVAKRGQDVALRCDPISGHVSLFWYQQALGQGPEFLTYFQNEAQLDKSGLPSDRFFAERPEGSVSTLKIQRTQQEDSAVYLCASSGHYNEQFFGPGTRLTVL.

There are a few counts of this clonotype. J is TRBJ2-3 and V is TRBV7-2; 10 nucleotides match TRBD2. CDR3 size: 15 residues. Trimming at V came to 4 bases and at J to 4 bases, leaving 5 bases not matched to a gene. CDR1 and CDR2 (germline): SGHTA, FQGNSA. In DNA form, the CDR3 reads TGTGCCAGCAGCTCTCTAGCGGGAGTGCCAGATACGCAGTATTTT. Protein product: CASSSLAGVPDTQYF.

This chain connects TRBV29-1 to TRBJ2-5; possible D gene TRBD1, 5 bases. The J call may be wrong; the DNA end is better matched by TRBJ2-7. This CDR3 is built from 12 residues. CDR1 and CDR2 (germline): SQVTM, ANQGSEA. The CDR3 bases are TGCAGCGTTGAATGGCAGGGAAACGAGCAGTACTTC. Translated: CSVEWQGNEQYF.

The J gene is TRBJ2-1, the V gene TRBV5-1; TRBD2 matches 8 bases. CDR1 is SGHRS, CDR2 YFSETQ, per germline. The CDR3 runs to 16 residues. The junction had 3 bases not matched to a gene; V was cut back by 0 bases and J by 1 base. CDR3 sequence reads: CASSLVTSGSYNEQFF. CDR3 DNA sequence: TGCGCCAGCAGCTTGGTTACTAGCGGATCCTACAATGAGCAGTTCTTC. The full variable domain, in which reference TRBV5-1 and TRBJ2-1 provide the parts outside the CDR3, is KAGVTQTPRYLIKTRGQQVTLSCSPISGHRSVSWYQQTPGQGLQFLFEYFSETQRNKGNFPGRFSGRQFSNSRSEMNVSTLELGDSALYLCASSLVTSGSYNEQFFGPGTRLTVL.

V is TRBV6-5 and J is TRBJ2-1; 8 bases line up with TRBD2. With the DNA end fitting TRBJ2-7 better, the J assignment may be wrong. This CDR3 comprises 16 residues. Germline V gives CDR1 MNHEY, CDR2 SVGAGI. The CDR3: CASSYKAGRGGGEQYF. For the CDR3, the DNA is TGTGCCAGCAGTTACAAGGCCGGGAGGGGGGGTGGCGAGCAGTACTTC.